This T cell receptor beta chain was captured by sequencing in a study of cytomegalovirus exposure and HLA in healthy donors. On the study more broadly: The same platform as the approximately 670 first-cohort repertoires was used for the 130 or so validation repertoires, a later analysis reported. The study's findings and limits: Under in vitro conditions, three CMV-associated chains were confirmed as specific for CMV antigens.

Method: immunoSEQ multiplex PCR; TCRdb's copy keeps in-frame clones and lacks some. Of about 120,000 clones in the sample, about 96% are singletons; the top ten hold 1.5% to 2%. A note on this clone: As yet, its antigen is unknown.

CDR3 length: 14 residues. V dropped 8 bases and J dropped 6; count of bases not matched to a gene: 8. Germline CDR1 MNHEY, CDR2 SVGAGI. This clonotype was obtained from a young man in good health and CMV-seronegative. This chain connects TRBV6-5 to TRBJ2-2, with 8 bases lining up with TRBD1. The source material was PBMCs. This CDR3 is CASRPRGRAGELFF. DNA of the CDR3: TGTGCCAGCCGACCCAGGGGGCGAGCCGGGGAGCTGTTTTTT.